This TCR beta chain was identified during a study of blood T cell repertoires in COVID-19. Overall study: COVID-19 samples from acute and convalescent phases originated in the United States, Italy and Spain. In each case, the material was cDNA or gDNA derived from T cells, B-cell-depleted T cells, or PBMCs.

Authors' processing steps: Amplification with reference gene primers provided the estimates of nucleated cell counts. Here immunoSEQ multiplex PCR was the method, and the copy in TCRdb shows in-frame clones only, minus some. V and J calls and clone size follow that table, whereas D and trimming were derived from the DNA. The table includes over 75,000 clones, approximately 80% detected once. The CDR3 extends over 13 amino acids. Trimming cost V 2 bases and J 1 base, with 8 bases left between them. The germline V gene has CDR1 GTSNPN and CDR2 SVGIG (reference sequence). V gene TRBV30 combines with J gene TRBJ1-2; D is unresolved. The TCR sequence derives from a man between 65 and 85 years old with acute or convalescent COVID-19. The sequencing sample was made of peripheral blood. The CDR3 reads CAWSMAGNYGYTF. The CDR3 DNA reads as TGTGCCTGGAGTATGGCGGGTAACTATGGCTACACCTTC.